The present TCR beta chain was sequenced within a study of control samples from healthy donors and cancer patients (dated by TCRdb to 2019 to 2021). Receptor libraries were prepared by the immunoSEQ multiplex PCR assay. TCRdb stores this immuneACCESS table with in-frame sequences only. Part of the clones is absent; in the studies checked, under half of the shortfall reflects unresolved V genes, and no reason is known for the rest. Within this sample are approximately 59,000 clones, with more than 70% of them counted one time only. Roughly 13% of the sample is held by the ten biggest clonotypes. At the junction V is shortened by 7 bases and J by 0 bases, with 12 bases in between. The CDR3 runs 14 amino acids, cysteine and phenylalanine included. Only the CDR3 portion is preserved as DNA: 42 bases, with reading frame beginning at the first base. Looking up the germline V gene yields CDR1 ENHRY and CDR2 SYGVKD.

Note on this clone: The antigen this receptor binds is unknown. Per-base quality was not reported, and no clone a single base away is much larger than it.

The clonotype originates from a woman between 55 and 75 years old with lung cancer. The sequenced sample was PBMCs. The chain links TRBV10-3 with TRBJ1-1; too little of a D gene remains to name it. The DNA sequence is TGTGCCATCAAAAGGCCCTACATGAACACTGAAGCTTTCTTT. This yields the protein CAIKRPYMNTEAFF.